The sequence of this TCR beta chain was determined in a study of cytomegalovirus exposure and HLA in healthy donors (dated by TCRdb to 2016 to 2017). Study-wide context: In an earlier analysis of roughly 590 of the donors, about 270 Gb of sequence data and some 120 million unique TCR beta sequences from 150 million to 200 million T cells were reported. An early release covering roughly 640 HLA-typed donors comprised about 320 gigabases of sequencing data and 65 million to 100 million unique TCR sequences. Among 300 to 500 genotyped donors of the cohort, an average of approximately 240,000 unique TCR beta nucleotide sequences was sequenced per donor, of which roughly 17% were non-productive. Every repertoire in the discovery cohort had been generated on one and the same sequencing platform. To decide whether each TCR beta V gene segment behaved as functional or pseudogenic, an earlier analysis of some 580 of the donors relied on high-throughput TCR beta sequencing. The aim of the study was to test whether cataloging public T cell receptors could identify signatures of past pathogen exposure. To study patterns of TCR occurrence, a later analysis re-analyzed previously published TCR beta repertoires from around 700 donors and added high-resolution HLA genotyping. The later analysis used no new phenotypic data to find candidate immune exposures, relying instead on TCR beta sequences and their occurrence across donors. Donor age, sex, ethnicity and CMV serostatus were compiled together with the repertoire data. The study used immunosequencing to profile the T cell repertoires of several hundred subjects and linked those repertoires to cytomegalovirus serostatus. A later genetic analysis took genome-wide SNP genotypes for 398 of the 666 donors and used that subset as a discovery cohort. A separate validation cohort of over 95 different subjects was used in addition to the 666-subject first cohort. The genetic ancestry cluster associated with self-reported Caucasian donors included over 80% of the approximately 410 genotyped donors. HLA typing included class I and class II loci at four-digit resolution. To predict cytomegalovirus infection status, the study brought together high-throughput TCR immunosequencing, statistical association of individual TCRs with disease status, and machine learning. Four or five DR-DQ haplotypes were handled as single units for association and clustering because linkage in the cohort was strong. Typing coverage differed by locus: A, B, C, DRB1 and DQB1 were typed in roughly 620-630 donors, DQA1 in 500 to 550, DPA1 in approximately 600, and DPB1 in just under 480. Broad study findings and their caveats: When HLA alleles, especially DR and DQ, strongly co-occurred, attributing TCR associations to individual alleles was difficult. Broadly in line with IMGT annotations, most TCR beta V segments showed up in productive rearrangements about 87% or about 30% of the time in an earlier analysis of 587 of the donors. Some IMGT-functional V segments, including TRBV6-2 and TRBV6-3, could not be told apart with the 87-base-pair reads, so those segments were excluded. Most CMV-associated TCR beta chains appeared to be HLA-restricted in a later analysis, and the HLA associations seemed to be driven largely by CMV exposure. The study gave a list of some 150 TCR beta chains associated with cytomegalovirus. A further reported finding was that TCR beta sequences accurately predicted the HLA-A and HLA-B alleles for most subjects in the first cohort. Correlated functional status among segregating V segments might reflect linkage disequilibrium, but an unknown experimental factor could not be ruled out. In a later analysis, TCR association rates were found to vary across HLA loci, with the most associated TCRs seen for DRB1 alleles and the fewest for HLA-C alleles. In a later analysis, around 17,000 TCR beta sequences were associated with specific HLA alleles at a false discovery rate of 0.05. In this cohort, only TCR beta chains were sequenced, and detectable features were limited by the absence of alpha or paired-chain data. According to a later genetic analysis, donors in an Asian-associated ancestry cluster had fewer N-insertions in productive TCRs than the roughly 670-donor mean. Several of the top co-occurrence clusters appeared to be linked to parvovirus B19, influenza, CMV and Epstein-Barr virus, according to a later analysis. The sequencing pipeline was judged likely to have produced a cluster of highly shared sequence variants as a technical artifact. Because some donors lacked HLA typing at each locus, the association tests relied only on the typed subset. The only immune exposure information available for the cohort was CMV serostatus. Compared with equally common non-associated chains, HLA-associated TCR beta chains in a later analysis were more clonally expanded and had lower generation probabilities. Because counts were too low, roughly 17 rarely observed V segments, including chromosome 9 orphons, were left out of the earlier analysis of roughly 600 of the donors. Most TCR sequences were seen in very few donors, while some public TCRs were found in many individuals. A later genetic analysis associated a missense DCLRE1C variant with V-gene and J-gene trimming of TCR beta chains, and an independent cohort replicated the association. The authors suggested that the approach could potentially be generalized to other disease states and immunological phenotypes. The classifier was reported to diagnose cytomegalovirus status with high specificity and sensitivity in both the original cohort and the validation cohort. Presence/absence analyses assumed roughly uniform sequencing depth across donors, an assumption that may not hold. In vitro tests confirmed that three of the cytomegalovirus-associated TCR beta chains recognize cytomegalovirus antigens.

About this clone itself: The clone's antigen remains unknown. The input lacks base qualities; no much larger clone sits a single base away.

Library preparation used the immunoSEQ multiplex PCR assay. For the multiplex PCR, a mixture combining 60 forward primers for TCR Vbeta segments and 13 reverse primers for TCR Jbeta segments was used. The CDR3 region of rearranged TCR beta genes was amplified from genomic DNA with a multiplex PCR assay. Amplified TCR beta libraries were sequenced as 87-base-pair reads on the Illumina HiSeq System. The paper's data handling went like this. A later analysis tallied 80 million to 95 million unique TCR beta chains across the 666 repertoires, and 10 million to 11 million of those chains were shared by two or more donors. Raw reads were error-corrected and collapsed into unique sequences with a nearest-neighbor algorithm that merged closely related sequences to remove PCR and sequencing errors. Alignment of CDR3 sequences to IMGT reference sequences was used to assign V, D and J gene segments. For a sequence to be retained, a match of at least six nucleotides was required to both a V gene segment and a J gene segment. Rearrangements were classified as productive when the CDR3 lacked stop codons and remained in frame with V and J, and all other rearrangements were classified as non-productive. Following IMGT convention, CDR3 was defined as the stretch from the second conserved V-encoded cysteine up to the conserved J-encoded phenylalanine. Sequences without an unambiguous match to a single V gene segment were excluded from the earlier analysis of approximately 600 of the donors. An earlier analysis of almost 600 of the donors classified V segments as functional when productive rearrangements were above 56.7% and as segregating when the standard deviation between donors was above 5%. To diagnose cytomegalovirus status from the catalog of TCR beta chain sequences, a statistical classification framework was built. In a later analysis, V and J genes were assigned by comparing TCR nucleotide sequences against IMGT/GENE-DB human TR gene sequences. Using the TCRdist pipeline, a later analysis assigned CDR3 sequences along with most-parsimonious VDJ recombination scenarios. In a later analysis, each TCR beta chain was defined by its CDR3 amino acid sequence together with its V-gene family, and reads lacking a unique V-gene family were excluded. As a way to deal with suspected cross-contamination and a sequencing artifact, a later analysis dropped hundreds of nucleotide sequences that were highly shared and had low generation probability. For each public chain, a later analysis derived a clonal expansion index from normalized ranks of inferred template counts within each repertoire. In a later analysis, generation probabilities were computed using a VDJ recombination model fitted to out-of-frame rearrangements, and the results were checked against IGoR. In a later analysis, TCR-TCR, TCR-HLA and TCR-CMV co-occurrence was scored with hypergeometric tests, and a repertoire-size bias correction was applied to TCR pairs. To estimate false discovery rates, a later analysis permuted the HLA or CMV assignments 20 times. In a later analysis, co-occurring TCRs were grouped with DBSCAN, and TCRdist sequence similarity was added when clustering was performed within HLA-allele-positive subsets. Repertoires with fewer than 30,000 or more than 120,000 public chains, plus five repertoires with anomalous nucleotide sharing, were excluded from co-occurrence clustering. TCRdb took this table from immuneACCESS and kept in-frame rearrangements with V and J called. Such tables lack part of the clones; where checked against another copy, unresolved V genes explain under half of the gap, and the rest is unexplained. From that table come the V and J calls and clone size; the DNA was used to work out D and trimming. This sample comprises 150,000 to 200,000 clones, around 90% of them detected only once. 1% to 1.4% of the sample is in the top ten clones.

The cohort consisted of some 670 healthy bone marrow donors. Cohort members were all nominally healthy when sampled, although unrecorded immune exposures were likely present. The donor tested CMV seronegative, placing the donor among the approximately 360 seronegative members of the cohort. Each donor provided a peripheral blood sample, and peripheral blood mononuclear cells were used for TCR beta sequencing. Genomic DNA extraction from the blood cell samples was performed with the Qiagen DNeasy Blood Extraction Kit. The germline V gene encodes CDR1 MGHRA and CDR2 YSYEKL. V loses 5 bases, J loses 0 bases, and the germline ends lie 15 bases apart. Inclusive of the bounding cysteine and phenylalanine, the CDR3 is 16 residues long. Left in the record is the CDR3 DNA by itself, 48 bases read in frame from the first base.

The clonotype comes from a boy between 2 and 10 years old in good health and CMV-seronegative. This chain is built from TRBV4-1 and TRBJ2-3, with a tentative D gene TRBD2 over 5 matching bases. Sequencing was carried out using PBMCs. The encoded CDR3 is CASSGPRGGSTDTQYF. The DNA sequence reads TGCGCCAGCAGCGGTCCCCGTGGCGGGAGCACAGATACGCAGTATTTT.